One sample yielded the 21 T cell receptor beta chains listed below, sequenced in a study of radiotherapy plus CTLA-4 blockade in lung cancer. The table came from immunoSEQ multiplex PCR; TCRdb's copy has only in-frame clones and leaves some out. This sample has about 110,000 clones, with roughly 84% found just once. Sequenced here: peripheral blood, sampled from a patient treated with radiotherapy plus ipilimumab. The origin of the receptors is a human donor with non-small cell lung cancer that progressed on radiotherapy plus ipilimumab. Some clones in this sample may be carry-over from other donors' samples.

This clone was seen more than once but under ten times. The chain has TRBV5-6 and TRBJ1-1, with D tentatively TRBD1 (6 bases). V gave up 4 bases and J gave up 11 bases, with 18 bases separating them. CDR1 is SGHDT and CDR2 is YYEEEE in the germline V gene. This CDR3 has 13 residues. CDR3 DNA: TGTGCCAGCAGCCCTGAGGGGGGGATTCGGGCTTTCTTT. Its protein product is CASSPEGGIRAFF.

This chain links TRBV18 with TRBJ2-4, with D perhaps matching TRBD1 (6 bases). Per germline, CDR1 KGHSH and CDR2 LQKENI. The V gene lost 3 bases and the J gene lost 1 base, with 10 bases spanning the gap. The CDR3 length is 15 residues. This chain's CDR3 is CASSPYREAKNIQYF. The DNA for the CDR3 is TGTGCCAGCTCACCTTACAGGGAGGCCAAAAACATTCAGTACTTC.

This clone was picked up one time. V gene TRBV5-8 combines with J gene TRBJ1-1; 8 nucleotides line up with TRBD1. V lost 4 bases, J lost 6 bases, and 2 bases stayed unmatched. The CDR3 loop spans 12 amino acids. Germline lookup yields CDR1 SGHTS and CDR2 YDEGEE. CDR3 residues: CASSKTGAEAFF. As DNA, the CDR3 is TGTGCCAGCAGCAAGACAGGGGCTGAAGCTTTCTTT.

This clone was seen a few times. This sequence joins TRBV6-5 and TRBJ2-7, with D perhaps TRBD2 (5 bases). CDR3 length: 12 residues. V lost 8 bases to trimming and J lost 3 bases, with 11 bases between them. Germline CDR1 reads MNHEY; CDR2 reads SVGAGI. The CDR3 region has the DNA TGTGCCAGCGGTTCTAGCTTCTACGAGCAGTACTTC. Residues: CASGSSFYEQYF.

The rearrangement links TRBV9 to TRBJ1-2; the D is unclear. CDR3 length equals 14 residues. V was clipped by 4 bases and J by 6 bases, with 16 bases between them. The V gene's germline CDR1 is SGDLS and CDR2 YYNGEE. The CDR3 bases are TGTGCCAGCAGCTTCCCCGGTGCCTGGGATGGCTACACCTTC. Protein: CASSFPGAWDGYTF.

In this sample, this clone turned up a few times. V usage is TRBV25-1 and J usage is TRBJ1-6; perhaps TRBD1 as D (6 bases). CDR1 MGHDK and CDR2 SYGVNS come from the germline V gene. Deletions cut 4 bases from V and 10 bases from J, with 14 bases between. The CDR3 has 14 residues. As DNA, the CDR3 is TGTGCCAGCAGTGCCAGCAGGGGTGACTCACCCCTCCACTTT. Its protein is CASSASRGDSPLHF.

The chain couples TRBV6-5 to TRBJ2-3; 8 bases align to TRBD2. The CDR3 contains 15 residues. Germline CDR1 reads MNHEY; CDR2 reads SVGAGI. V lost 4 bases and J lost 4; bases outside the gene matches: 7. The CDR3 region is CASSFNGGAADTQYF. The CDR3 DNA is TGTGCCAGCAGTTTTAACGGGGGGGCAGCAGATACGCAGTATTTT.

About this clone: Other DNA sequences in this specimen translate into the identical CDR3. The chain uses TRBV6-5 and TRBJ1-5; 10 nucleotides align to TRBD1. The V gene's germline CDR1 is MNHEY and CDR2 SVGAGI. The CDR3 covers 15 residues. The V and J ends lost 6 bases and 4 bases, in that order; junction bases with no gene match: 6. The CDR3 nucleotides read TGTGCCAGCAGAAGACAGGGGGCATCTAATCAGCCCCAGCATTTT. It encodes CASRRQGASNQPQHF.

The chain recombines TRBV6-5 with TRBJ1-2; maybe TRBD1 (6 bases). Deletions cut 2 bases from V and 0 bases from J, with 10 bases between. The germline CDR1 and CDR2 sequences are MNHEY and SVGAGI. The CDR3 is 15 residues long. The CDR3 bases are TGTGCCAGCAGTTACGAAGGGGGAGCTAACTATGGCTACACCTTC. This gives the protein CASSYEGGANYGYTF.

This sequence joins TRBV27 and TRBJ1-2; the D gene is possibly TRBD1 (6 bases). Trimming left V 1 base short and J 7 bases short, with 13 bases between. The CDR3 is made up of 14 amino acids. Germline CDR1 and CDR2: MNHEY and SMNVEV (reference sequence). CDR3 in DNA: TGTGCCAGCAGTTTATGGGGGGCGCCGGGTGGCTACACCTTC. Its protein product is CASSLWGAPGGYTF.

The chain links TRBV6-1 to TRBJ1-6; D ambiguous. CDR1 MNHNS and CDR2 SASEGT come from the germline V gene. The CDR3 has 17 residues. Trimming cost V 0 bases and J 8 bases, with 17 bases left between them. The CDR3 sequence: CASSEAVRVGGDSPLHF. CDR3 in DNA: TGTGCCAGCAGTGAAGCTGTTCGGGTCGGTGGAGATTCACCCCTCCACTTT.

The CDR3 DNA follows: TGTGCCAGCAGCATAGGAACTACAGGGAACTACACCTTC. Translation: CASSIGTTGNYTF. The rearrangement uses TRBV7-3 and TRBJ1-2, with D possibly being TRBD1 (6 bases). V lost 5 bases and J 10 bases, leaving 17 bases between the germline ends. Germline CDR1 and CDR2: SGHTA and FQGTGA. CDR3 length: 13 amino acids.

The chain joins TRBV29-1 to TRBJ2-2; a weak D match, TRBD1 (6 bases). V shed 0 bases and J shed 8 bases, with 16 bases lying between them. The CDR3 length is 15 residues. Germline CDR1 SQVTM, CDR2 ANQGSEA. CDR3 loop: CSVEEPGWGTGELFF. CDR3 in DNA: TGCAGCGTTGAAGAACCCGGGTGGGGGACAGGGGAGCTGTTTTTT.

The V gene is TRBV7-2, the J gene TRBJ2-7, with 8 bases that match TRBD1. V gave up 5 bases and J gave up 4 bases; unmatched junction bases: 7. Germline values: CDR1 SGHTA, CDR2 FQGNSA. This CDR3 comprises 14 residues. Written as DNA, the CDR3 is TGTGCCAGCAGCCCCTTCAGGGGGCCGTACGAGCAGTACTTC. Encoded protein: CASSPFRGPYEQYF.

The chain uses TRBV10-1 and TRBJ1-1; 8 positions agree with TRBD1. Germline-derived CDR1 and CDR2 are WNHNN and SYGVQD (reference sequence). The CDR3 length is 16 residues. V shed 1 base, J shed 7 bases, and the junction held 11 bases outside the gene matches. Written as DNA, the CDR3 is TGCGCCAGCAGTGAGTTCGCGGACAGGGAAGGGCTTGAAGCTTTCTTT. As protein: CASSEFADREGLEAFF.

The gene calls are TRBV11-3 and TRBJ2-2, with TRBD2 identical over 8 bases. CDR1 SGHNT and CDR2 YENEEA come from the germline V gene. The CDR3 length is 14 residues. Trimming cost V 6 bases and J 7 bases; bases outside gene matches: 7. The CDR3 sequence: CASSITGGIGELFF. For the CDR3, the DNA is TGTGCCAGCAGTATTACGGGAGGGATCGGGGAGCTGTTTTTT.

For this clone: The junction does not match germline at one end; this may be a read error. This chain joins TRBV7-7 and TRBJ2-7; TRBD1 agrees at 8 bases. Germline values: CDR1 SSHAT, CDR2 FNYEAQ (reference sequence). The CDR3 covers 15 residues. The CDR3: CASSLGPGGTYEQYF. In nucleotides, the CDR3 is TGTGCTAGCAGCTTAGGGCCAGGGGGCACCTACGAGCAGTACTTC.

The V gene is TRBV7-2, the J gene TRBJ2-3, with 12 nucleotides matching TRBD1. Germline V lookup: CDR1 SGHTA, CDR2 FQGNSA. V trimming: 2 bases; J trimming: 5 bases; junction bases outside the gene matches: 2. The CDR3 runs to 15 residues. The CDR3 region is CASSLRDRGRDTQYF. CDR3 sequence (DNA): TGTGCCAGCAGCTTAAGGGACAGGGGGCGAGATACGCAGTATTTT.

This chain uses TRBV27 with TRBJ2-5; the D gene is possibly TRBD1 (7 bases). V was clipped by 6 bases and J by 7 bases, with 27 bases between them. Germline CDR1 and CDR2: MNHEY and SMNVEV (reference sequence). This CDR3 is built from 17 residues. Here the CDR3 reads CASRKRPQTGRMGTQYF. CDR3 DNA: TGTGCCAGCAGGAAGAGACCCCAGACAGGGAGGATGGGGACCCAGTACTTC.

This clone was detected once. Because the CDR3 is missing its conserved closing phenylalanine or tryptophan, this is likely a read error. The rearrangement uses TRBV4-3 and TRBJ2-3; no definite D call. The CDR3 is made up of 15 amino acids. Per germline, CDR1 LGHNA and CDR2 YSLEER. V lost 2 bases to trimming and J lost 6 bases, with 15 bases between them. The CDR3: CASSQPWAGGDTQYL. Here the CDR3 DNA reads TGCGCCAGCAGCCAACCCTGGGCAGGTGGGGATACGCAGTATCTT.

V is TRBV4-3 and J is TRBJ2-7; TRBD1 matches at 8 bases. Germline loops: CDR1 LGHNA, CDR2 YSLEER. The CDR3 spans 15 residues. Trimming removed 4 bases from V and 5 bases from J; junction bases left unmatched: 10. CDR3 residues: CASSPERQGPNEQYF. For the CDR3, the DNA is TGCGCCAGCAGCCCGGAAAGACAGGGGCCTAACGAGCAGTACTTC.